This passage covers 25 T cell receptor beta chains from one sample sequenced in a study of blood T cell repertoires in COVID-19. The data were produced by immunoSEQ multiplex PCR, yet TCRdb's version contains in-frame clones alone and is incomplete. The data contain about 670,000 clones, just under 90% of them singletons. Source material: peripheral blood. The receptors here all came from a woman under 30 with acute or convalescent COVID-19.

This chain's CDR3 is CASSYSEANNQPQHF. The CDR3 DNA follows: TGTGCCAGCAGTTACTCGGAGGCCAACAATCAGCCCCAGCATTTT. The chain joins TRBV6-2 or TRBV6-3 to TRBJ1-5; D remains unclear. V was shortened by 0 bases and J by 3 bases, with 9 bases between the two germline ends. The CDR3 is 15 residues long. Germline V CDR1 and CDR2: MNHEY, SVGEGT.

The chain uses TRBV20-1 and TRBJ1-5; 8 bases fit TRBD1. Germline values: CDR1 DFQATT, CDR2 SNEGSKA (reference sequence). With 3 bases clipped from V and 1 base from J, the junction kept 8 bases outside the gene matches. There are 16 residues in the CDR3. CDR3 protein: CSASKAGGGSNQPQHF. For the CDR3, the DNA is TGCAGTGCTAGTAAGGCAGGGGGCGGGAGCAATCAGCCCCAGCATTTT.

The rearrangement links TRBV7-9 to TRBJ1-5; unclear D gene. This CDR3 is built from 16 residues. Trimming pared 5 bases from V and 5 bases from J, leaving 19 bases between. Germline values: CDR1 SEHNR, CDR2 FQNEAQ (reference sequence). In DNA, the CDR3 is TGTGCCAGCAGCGTAGTCCCAGTCACTAGACATCAGCCCCAGCATTTT. The encoded protein is CASSVVPVTRHQPQHF.

The chain recombines TRBV30 with TRBJ1-6; D is unclear. Germline lookup yields CDR1 GTSNPN and CDR2 SVGIG (reference sequence). This CDR3 is built from 12 residues. Trimming pared 2 bases from V and 10 bases from J, leaving 9 bases between. In DNA form, the CDR3 reads TGTGCCTGGAGTAGTACAGAGTCACCCCTCCACTTT. Amino acid sequence: CAWSSTESPLHF.

The chain uses TRBV6-1 and TRBJ2-3; TRBD2 matches at 10 bases. Germline CDR1 MNHNS, CDR2 SASEGT. J was trimmed by 2 bases and V by 1 base; bases with no gene match: 3. The CDR3 has 16 residues. DNA for the CDR3: TGTGCCAGCAGTGAAGAGCGGGGGGGAATCACAGATACGCAGTATTTT. The encoded protein is CASSEERGGITDTQYF.

This clone was observed a handful of times. The V gene is TRBV29-1, the J gene TRBJ1-1; no firm D call. Trimming pared 6 bases from V and 3 bases from J, leaving 11 bases between. The germline V gene encodes CDR1 SQVTM and CDR2 ANQGSEA. This CDR3 is 12 amino acids long. CDR3 protein: CSVGNGDTEAFF. CDR3 DNA sequence: TGCAGCGTCGGGAATGGGGACACTGAAGCTTTCTTT.

This clone turned up a few times. The chain's CDR3 is CASSHSPTTGGTNQPQHF. CDR3 sequence (DNA): TGTGCCAGCAGCCACTCCCCCACGACAGGGGGAACGAATCAGCCCCAGCATTTT. The V call is TRBV4-2, the J call TRBJ1-5, with 9 bases identical to TRBD1. The CDR3 is 18 residues long. V was pared by 3 bases and J by 4 bases, with 13 bases of the junction left unmatched. From germline, CDR1 is LGHNA and CDR2 YNFKEQ.

The chain uses TRBV6-5 and TRBJ2-3, with 7 nucleotides matching TRBD1. CDR1 and CDR2 (germline): MNHEY, SVGAGI. Unmatched junction bases numbered 2, after V lost 4 bases and J lost 4 bases. The CDR3 extends over 13 amino acids. DNA for the CDR3: TGTGCCAGCAGTTTTCAGGGGGCAGATACGCAGTATTTT. This sequence encodes CASSFQGADTQYF.

The rearrangement links TRBV3-1 (or the pseudogene TRBV3-2) to TRBJ2-7; weak D call: TRBD2 (6 bases). Germline CDR1 reads LGHDT; CDR2 reads YNNKEL (reference sequence). This CDR3 has 15 residues. Trimming stripped 2 bases from V and 2 bases from J, with 13 bases between. This CDR3 is CASSQKGRTTYEQYF. The CDR3 DNA reads as TGTGCCAGCAGCCAAAAGGGCAGGACTACCTACGAGCAGTACTTC.

The chain combines TRBV2 with TRBJ1-1; D is undetermined. Trimming took off 5 bases at V and 0 bases at J, with 10 bases between the two ends. Germline loops: CDR1 SNHLY, CDR2 FYNNEI. The CDR3 totals 14 residues. This CDR3 reads CASSFRALNTEAFF. CDR3 DNA: TGTGCCAGCAGTTTTAGAGCCTTGAACACTGAAGCTTTCTTT.

In this sample, this clone turned up a few times. The chain joins TRBV13 to TRBJ2-2; 9 nucleotides match TRBD2. The germline V gene encodes CDR1 PRHDT and CDR2 FYEKMQ (reference sequence). Trimming cost V 1 base and J 1 base; bases outside gene matches: 4. CDR3 length equals 17 residues. The CDR3 bases are TGTGCCAGCAGCTTAGCCCGGACTAGCGAGAACACCGGGGAGCTGTTTTTT. Protein: CASSLARTSENTGELFF.

In this sample, this clone turned up once. The V and J genes are TRBV5-1 and TRBJ1-1, with D perhaps TRBD1 (5 bases). The CDR3 consists of 16 residues. Trimming removed 0 bases from V and 4 bases from J, with 16 bases in between. Germline CDR1 is SGHRS and CDR2 is YFSETQ. The CDR3 sequence is CASSLVGGRVPTEAFF. The CDR3 bases are TGCGCCAGCAGCTTGGTCGGTGGCAGGGTTCCCACTGAAGCTTTCTTT. The full variable domain, rest sourced from reference TRBV5-1 and TRBJ1-1, is KAGVTQTPRYLIKTRGQQVTLSCSPISGHRSVSWYQQTPGQGLQFLFEYFSETQRNKGNFPGRFSGRQFSNSRSEMNVSTLELGDSALYLCASSLVGGRVPTEAFFGQGTRLTVV.

This clone was found a few times. This sequence joins TRBV7-2 and TRBJ1-2, with D tentatively TRBD1 (6 bases). Germline loops: CDR1 SGHTA, CDR2 FQGNSA. V was pared by 2 bases and J by 4 bases, with 11 bases between. The CDR3 contains 14 residues. CDR3 coding DNA: TGTGCCAGCAGCTTATACAGGGCTGGCTATGGCTACACCTTC. Translated, it gives CASSLYRAGYGYTF.

The chain uses TRBV29-1 and TRBJ1-3; 7 nucleotides align to TRBD1. The CDR3 is 13 amino acids. Trimming took 8 bases from V and 4 from J; bases not matched to a gene: 8. Looked up from germline, CDR1 is SQVTM and CDR2 is ANQGSEA. The CDR3 coding sequence is TGCAGCACCAAGACAGGGCTGGGAAACACCATATATTTT. Translation: CSTKTGLGNTIYF.

This chain uses TRBV29-1 with TRBJ1-1; unclear D gene. This CDR3 region has 12 residues. Germline lookup yields CDR1 SQVTM and CDR2 ANQGSEA. V was cut by 3 bases and J by 5 bases, with 10 bases left in between. CDR3 loop: CSVERSETEAFF. The CDR3 DNA reads as TGCAGCGTTGAGAGGTCTGAGACTGAAGCTTTCTTT.

The rearrangement uses TRBV6-6 and TRBJ1-2, with D possibly being TRBD1 (5 bases). The CDR3 is made up of 17 amino acids. V lost 5 bases and J lost 1, with 20 bases in between. CDR1 is MNHNY, CDR2 SVGAGI, per germline (reference sequence). CDR3 nucleotide sequence: TGTGCCAGCAGTCTCCAAAGCTCAGGGCTATTTAACTATGGCTACACCTTC. Translation: CASSLQSSGLFNYGYTF.

The V and J genes are TRBV7-6 and TRBJ2-7; 9 bases fit TRBD1. V lost 7 bases and J lost 2; bases outside the gene matches: 12. The germline gives CDR1 SGHVS, CDR2 FNYEAQ. The CDR3 spans 16 residues. The CDR3 DNA reads TGTGCCAGCACCTCAACTCCGGGACAGGGTCCCTACGAGCAGTACTTC. This translates into CASTSTPGQGPYEQYF.

This clone was recorded once. The V and J genes are TRBV4-1 and TRBJ1-2; TRBD1 matches at 8 bases. This CDR3 has 17 residues. V dropped 1 base and J dropped 3; count of bases not matched to a gene: 10. CDR1 MGHRA and CDR2 YSYEKL come from the germline V gene. CDR3 sequence reads: CASSQAVIRGPDYGYTF. CDR3 bases: TGCGCCAGCAGCCAAGCCGTTATCAGGGGGCCAGACTATGGCTACACCTTC.

The chain joins TRBV6-5 to TRBJ1-5; D is possibly TRBD1 (5 bases). The V and J ends lost 6 bases and 4 bases respectively, with 10 bases between them. The CDR3 consists of 13 residues. Germline V CDR1 and CDR2: MNHEY, SVGAGI. The chain's CDR3 is CASRGGVNQPQHF. The CDR3 coding sequence is TGTGCCAGCAGGGGGGGGGTTAATCAGCCCCAGCATTTT.

J is TRBJ2-2 and V is TRBV6-5, with D possibly TRBD2 on 5 matching bases. The CDR3 spans 14 residues. The V and J ends lost 11 bases and 2 bases respectively, with 15 bases between them. Per the germline V gene, CDR1 is MNHEY and CDR2 is SVGAGI. CDR3: CASTGMPNTGELFF. The CDR3 nucleotides read TGTGCCTCCACGGGGATGCCAAACACCGGGGAGCTGTTTTTT.

This chain connects TRBV7-2 to TRBJ1-1, with TRBD1 matching over 9 bases. Per germline, CDR1 SGHTA and CDR2 FQGNSA. Losses at the gene ends were 2 bases for V and 11 bases for J; bases not matched to a gene: 18. There are 17 residues in the CDR3. The CDR3 loop reads CASSLQGTGYGLNRAFF. The CDR3 DNA sequence: TGTGCCAGCAGCTTACAGGGGACAGGGTATGGCCTGAATCGGGCTTTCTTT.

Of note for this clone: This specimen includes other DNA sequences encoding the same CDR3. This sequence joins TRBV4-2 and TRBJ1-1; unclear D gene. The V end was cut by 0 bases, the J end by 1 base, with 6 bases between. Germline V gene sequence: CDR1 LGHNA, CDR2 YNFKEQ. The CDR3 extends over 14 amino acids. CDR3 coding DNA: TGTGCCAGCAGCCAAGAGCCAGGGAACACTGAAGCTTTCTTT. Translated, it gives CASSQEPGNTEAFF.

This chain joins TRBV11-2 and TRBJ2-2, with 11 bases that match TRBD1. The CDR3 has 18 residues. CDR1 is SGHAT, CDR2 FQNNGV, per germline. V was pared by 4 bases and J by 3 bases, with 10 bases of the junction left unmatched. CDR3: CASSSGDRGFYDTGELFF. Here the CDR3 DNA reads TGTGCCAGCAGCTCGGGGGACAGGGGGTTTTACGACACCGGGGAGCTGTTTTTT.

This clone was observed once. The rearrangement joins TRBV7-2 to TRBJ2-1; D uncertain. The CDR3 runs to 13 residues. Trimming took 4 bases from V and 3 from J, leaving 7 bases between them. The germline V gene has CDR1 SGHTA and CDR2 FQGNSA. This CDR3 reads CASSSNFYNEQFF. CDR3 bases: TGTGCCAGCAGCTCCAACTTCTACAATGAGCAGTTCTTC. Combining the CDR3 with reference TRBV7-2 and TRBJ2-1 gives the whole variable domain GAGVSQSPSNKVTEKGKDVELRCDPISGHTALYWYRQSLGQGLEFLIYFQGNSAPDKSGLPSDRFSAERTGGSVSTLTIQRTQQEDSAVYLCASSSNFYNEQFFGPGTRLTVL.

This chain links TRBV29-1 with TRBJ1-5; D is possibly TRBD1 (5 bases). Germline CDR1 reads SQVTM; CDR2 reads ANQGSEA. Trimming pared 4 bases from V and 7 bases from J, leaving 11 bases between. This CDR3 region has 12 residues. The CDR3 DNA sequence: TGCAGCGTTGCGCAGGGAGGACAGCCCCAGCATTTT. Amino acid sequence: CSVAQGGQPQHF.